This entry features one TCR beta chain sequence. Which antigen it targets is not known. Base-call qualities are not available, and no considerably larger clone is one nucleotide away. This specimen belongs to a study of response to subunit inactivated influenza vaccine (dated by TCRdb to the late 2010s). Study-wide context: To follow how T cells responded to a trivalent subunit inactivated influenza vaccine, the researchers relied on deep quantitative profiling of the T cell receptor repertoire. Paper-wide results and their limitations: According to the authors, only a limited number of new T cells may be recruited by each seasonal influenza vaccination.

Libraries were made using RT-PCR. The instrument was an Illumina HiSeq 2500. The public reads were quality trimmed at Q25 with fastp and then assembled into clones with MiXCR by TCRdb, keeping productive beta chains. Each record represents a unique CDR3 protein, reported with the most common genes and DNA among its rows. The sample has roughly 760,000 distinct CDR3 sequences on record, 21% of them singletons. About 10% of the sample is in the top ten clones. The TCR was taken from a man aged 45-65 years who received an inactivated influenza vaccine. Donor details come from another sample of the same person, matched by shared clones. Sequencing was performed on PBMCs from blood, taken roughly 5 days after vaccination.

For the CDR3, the sequence is CASTSRDTQYF. In nucleotide form, the sequence is TGTGCCAGCACTTCACGAGATACGCAGTATTTT. Rearrangement joined TRBV7-2 to TRBJ2-3, with the D gene not clear enough to name. Based on the germline V gene, the CDR1 and CDR2 sequences are SGHTA and FQGNSA. The CDR3 runs 11 amino acids, cysteine and phenylalanine included. Only the CDR3 portion is preserved as DNA: 33 bases, with reading frame beginning at the first base. The trim is 7 bases for V and 5 bases for J, with a gap of 7 bases between the germline ends.